This is a list of T cell receptor beta chains from one sample in a study of blood T cell repertoires in COVID-19. Method: immunoSEQ multiplex PCR; TCRdb's copy keeps in-frame clones and lacks some. The sample includes approximately 77,000 clones, roughly 90% of them seen just once. Sequencing was done on a sample of peripheral blood. All receptors come from a man aged 45 to 65 with active COVID-19. CDR3s include the opening cysteine and the closing phenylalanine or tryptophan. D genes are given only for firm matches. Clone size, where shown, is once, few, many, or a class for clones that have expanded.

j_call d_call clone_size v_call cdr3_nt cdr3_aa
TRBJ1-6 - - TRBV6-5 TGTGCCAGCAGCCTAGCTAAGACTAATTCACCCCTCCACTTT CASSLAKTNSPLHF
TRBJ1-3 TRBD1 - TRBV19 TGCGGGACAGCAAATTCTGGAAACACCATATATTTT CGTANSGNTIYF
TRBJ2-5 - - TRBV4-3 TGCGCCAGCAGCCAAGATCTAAAACTAGCCGGTGAGACCCAGTACTTC CASSQDLKLAGETQYF
TRBJ1-1 - - TRBV14 TGTGCCAGCAGCCAAGGGACAATGAACACTGAAGCTTTCTTT CASSQGTMNTEAFF
TRBJ2-4 - - TRBV19 TGTGCCAGTACCCCCCCGGGGAGAGGCAAAAACATTCAGTACTTC CASTPPGRGKNIQYF
TRBJ2-7 TRBD2 - TRBV18 TGTGCCAGCTCACGAGGCGGGAGACACGAGCAGTACTTC CASSRGGRHEQYF
TRBJ2-2 - - TRBV29-1 TGCAGCGTTCGGTCGTCGTGGACACCTCGTAGTCCGACCGGGGAGCTGTTTTTT CSVRSSWTPRSPTGELFF
TRBJ2-5 TRBD1 - TRBV5-1 TGCGCCAGCAGCAGGACAGGGCGCCAAGAGACCCAGTACTTC CASSRTGRQETQYF
TRBJ2-2 - - TRBV28 TGTGCCAGCAGTTTAGTTCAGGGTGGCACCGGGGAGCTGTTTTTT CASSLVQGGTGELFF
TRBJ2-3 TRBD2 - TRBV5-4 TGTGCCAGCAGACGGACTAGCGGGACTAGCACAGATACGCAGTATTTT CASRRTSGTSTDTQYF
TRBJ1-6 TRBD1 - TRBV12-5 TGTGCTAGTGGTCAGGGACAGGGGCCTAATTCACCCCTCCACTTT CASGQGQGPNSPLHF
TRBJ2-1 - - TRBV5-1 TGCGCCAGCAGCCCGGACCCAGGGGCTACCTACAATGAGCAGTTCTTC CASSPDPGATYNEQFF
TRBJ1-1 TRBD1 - TRBV19 TGTGCCAGTAGTCCCCTTCGGGGACAGGGGAACACTGAAGCTTTCTTT CASSPLRGQGNTEAFF
TRBJ2-7 TRBD2 once TRBV29-1 TGCAGCGTCTCCCCTAACCCAGCGGGGGGGCCAGGGGAGCAGTACTTC CSVSPNPAGGPGEQYF
TRBJ2-7 - - TRBV10-3 TGTGCCATCAGTGACAGGAACTACGAGCAGTACTTC CAISDRNYEQYF
TRBJ1-2 - once TRBV6-5 TGTGCCAGCAGTTACTCGGGGACAAAGGACTATGGCTACACCTTC CASSYSGTKDYGYTF
TRBJ1-1 TRBD1 - TRBV27 TGTGCCAGCAGTTTAAGGGGACAGGGGAACACTGAAGCTTTCTTT CASSLRGQGNTEAFF